The 11 T cell receptor beta chains presented below share a single source sample, sequenced in a study of blood T cell repertoires in COVID-19. Data came from immunoSEQ multiplex PCR; TCRdb stores just in-frame clones and leaves some out. The sample lists under 200,000 clones; about 83% were seen once. The sequencing input was peripheral blood. The source is a woman aged 80 or older with COVID-19, enrolled during active disease.

The CDR3 loop is CASRAGTGGYEQYF. CDR3 sequence (DNA): TGTGCCAGCAGGGCCGGGACAGGGGGATACGAGCAGTACTTC. This chain links TRBV2 with TRBJ2-7; TRBD1 matches 11 bases. Per germline, CDR1 SNHLY and CDR2 FYNNEI. The junction had 5 bases not matched to a gene; V was cut back by 6 bases and J by 4 bases. This CDR3 has 14 amino acids.

To note about this clone: At one end the junction does not follow the germline gene, possibly because of a read error. The chain recombines TRBV7-7 with TRBJ2-5, with D possibly matching TRBD1 (6 bases). Looked up from germline, CDR1 is SSHAT and CDR2 is FNYEAQ (reference sequence). This CDR3 region has 13 residues. CDR3 sequence reads: CASSLDRPETQYF. The CDR3 DNA is TGTGCTAGCAGCTTAGACAGGCCCGAGACCCAGTACTTC. The full variable domain, completed using reference TRBV7-7 and TRBJ2-5, is GAGVSQSPRYKVTKRGQDVTLRCDPISSHATLYWYQQALGQGPEFLTYFNYEAQPDKSGLPSDRFSAERPEGSISTLTIQRTEQRDSAMYRCASSLDRPETQYFGPGTRLLVL.

The chain couples TRBV7-2 to TRBJ1-6; D call uncertain. Germline values: CDR1 SGHTA, CDR2 FQGNSA. The CDR3 length is 13 residues. V dropped 5 bases and J dropped 8 bases, with 10 bases sitting between them. CDR3 loop: CASSMIADSPLHF. The CDR3, as DNA: TGTGCCAGCAGCATGATTGCGGATTCACCCCTCCACTTT.

The chain couples TRBV6-1 to TRBJ2-3; 9 bases are shared with TRBD2. The germline V gene encodes CDR1 MNHNS and CDR2 SASEGT. V dropped 7 bases and J dropped 3; count of bases not matched to a gene: 5. The CDR3 length is 14 residues. CDR3 amino acids: CASTWTSETDTQYF. The CDR3 nucleotides read TGTGCCAGCACTTGGACTAGCGAAACAGATACGCAGTATTTT.

This chain connects TRBV5-1 to TRBJ2-7; 10 bases align to TRBD2. The CDR3 length is 15 residues. J was trimmed by 3 bases and V by 2 bases; bases with no gene match: 5. Per germline, CDR1 SGHRS and CDR2 YFSETQ. The CDR3 DNA sequence: TGCGCCAGCAGCTTCACTAGCGGGAACATCTACGAGCAGTACTTC. Its translation is CASSFTSGNIYEQYF.

The rearrangement links TRBV9 to TRBJ1-2; D is ambiguous. Trimming pared 4 bases from V and 10 bases from J, leaving 17 bases between. CDR1 and CDR2 (germline): SGDLS, YYNGEE. This CDR3 region has 13 residues. The CDR3 DNA sequence: TGTGCCAGCAGCCCGGTTGCTCGCTTGTCCTACACCTTC. Translated: CASSPVARLSYTF.

J is TRBJ1-4 and V is TRBV12-3 or TRBV12-4, with 9 bases fitting TRBD1. This CDR3 contains 13 residues. The V segment lost 9 bases and the J segment 7 bases; nucleotides outside the gene matches: 6. The CDR3 sequence is CASHRDRAEKLFF. The CDR3 DNA follows: TGTGCCAGTCACCGGGACAGGGCTGAAAAACTGTTTTTT.

The V call is TRBV27, the J call TRBJ1-1; D remains ambiguous. The V end was cut by 1 base, the J end by 7 bases, with 13 bases between. The CDR3 is 14 amino acids. CDR1 and CDR2 from the germline V gene are MNHEY and SMNVEV (reference sequence). CDR3 amino acids: CASSLLGGSGEAFF. Here the CDR3 DNA reads TGTGCCAGCAGTTTATTGGGAGGGTCGGGTGAAGCTTTCTTT.

The rearrangement links TRBV6-5 to TRBJ1-4; 7 bases match TRBD1. V was pared by 0 bases and J by 8 bases, with 9 bases of the junction left unmatched. Germline CDR1 and CDR2: MNHEY and SVGAGI. This CDR3 has 16 amino acids. CDR3 protein: CASSYSLGAGGEKLFF. The DNA of the CDR3 is TGTGCCAGCAGTTACTCGCTTGGGGCAGGGGGAGAAAAACTGTTTTTT.

CDR3 nucleotide sequence: TGTGCCATCAACCTAGAAAGCACAGATACGCAGTATTTT. Amino acid sequence: CAINLESTDTQYF. The chain uses TRBV10-3 and TRBJ2-3; no clear D gene. The length of the CDR3 is 13 residues. The V gene lost 7 bases and the J gene lost 0 bases, with 8 bases spanning the gap. Germline V gene data show CDR1 as ENHRY and CDR2 as SYGVKD.

The chain couples TRBV30 to TRBJ2-2, with 10 bases fitting TRBD1. This CDR3 is 16 amino acids long. J gave up 5 bases and V 0 bases, and 6 bases lay outside the gene matches. Germline V gene data show CDR1 as GTSNPN and CDR2 as SVGIG (reference sequence). The CDR3 sequence is CAWSVGGQGRTGELFF. The CDR3 nucleotides read TGTGCCTGGAGTGTGGGGGGACAGGGGAGGACCGGGGAGCTGTTTTTT.